This TCR beta chain was sequenced in a study of cytomegalovirus exposure and HLA in healthy donors. On the study more broadly: There were several hundred genotyped donors. Of these, roughly 84% fell in the genetic ancestry cluster associated with self-reported Caucasian donors. Regarding the study as a whole: Under in vitro conditions, a few CMV-associated chains were confirmed as specific for CMV antigens.

PCR employed 60 Vbeta and 13 Jbeta primers. Produced via immunoSEQ multiplex PCR; TCRdb's table is partial and in-frame only. The sample data list over 25,000 clones. A remark on this clone: What it binds is not known.

V dropped 5 bases and J dropped 0 bases, with 10 bases sitting between them. Germline-derived CDR1 and CDR2 are SQVTM and ANQGSEA. The CDR3 runs to 14 residues. The clonotype comes from a man aged 30 to 39 in good health and CMV-seronegative. This chain uses TRBV29-1 with TRBJ1-4; D is possibly TRBD1 (5 bases). The sequencing sample was made of PBMCs. CDR3 nucleotides: TGCAGCGTTTCGACAGAACCAACTAATGAAAAACTGTTTTTT. Protein sequence: CSVSTEPTNEKLFF.